Listed below are T cell receptor beta chains from one sample, sequenced in a study of cytomegalovirus exposure and HLA in healthy donors. Generated by immunoSEQ multiplex PCR, the TCRdb table keeps only in-frame clones and is missing some. The sample contains about 140,000 clones, over 60% of which appear only once. The sequencing input was PBMCs. The receptors were sampled from a female donor in good health and CMV-seronegative. Each CDR3 is given with its conserved first and last residue. The order of the fields is V gene, J gene, clone size, D gene, CDR3 DNA, CDR3 protein. D genes are given only for firm matches. Clone size, where shown, is once, few, many, or a class for clones that have expanded.

v_gene: TRBV15; j_gene: TRBJ1-2; abundance: -; d_gene: -; CDR3nt: TGTGCCACCAGCCGAGCCCCTCTTGTGGGAGGCTACCCCTTC; CDR3aa: CATSRAPLVGGYPF
v_gene: TRBV18; j_gene: TRBJ2-6; abundance: -; d_gene: -; CDR3nt: TGTGCCAGCTCGCCTAGCGCTGGGGCCAACGTCCTGACTTTC; CDR3aa: CASSPSAGANVLTF
v_gene: TRBV5-1; j_gene: TRBJ2-7; abundance: -; d_gene: -; CDR3nt: TGCGCCAGCAGCTCGGGAGACAGTACCTACGAGCAGTACTTC; CDR3aa: CASSSGDSTYEQYF
v_gene: TRBV7-2; j_gene: TRBJ1-6; abundance: -; d_gene: TRBD1; CDR3nt: TGTGCCAGCAGCTCCGAACAGGGGCCCTATAATTCACCCCTCCACTTT; CDR3aa: CASSSEQGPYNSPLHF
v_gene: TRBV7-2; j_gene: TRBJ1-5; abundance: few; d_gene: TRBD1; CDR3nt: TGTGCCAGCAGCTCGGGACAGGGTAGTCAGCCCCAGCATTTT; CDR3aa: CASSSGQGSQPQHF
v_gene: TRBV5-4; j_gene: TRBJ1-3; abundance: few; d_gene: -; CDR3nt: TGTGCCAGCAGCTTGCCCGGGCCGGGGAACACCATATATTTT; CDR3aa: CASSLPGPGNTIYF
v_gene: TRBV6-1; j_gene: TRBJ1-4; abundance: -; d_gene: TRBD1; CDR3nt: TGTGCCAGCAGAGCAGGGGGCGGAATTAATGAAAAACTGTTTTTT; CDR3aa: CASRAGGGINEKLFF
v_gene: TRBV29-1; j_gene: TRBJ1-3; abundance: few; d_gene: -; CDR3nt: TGCAGCGTTGTCCAGGGCTTAGGAGGAAACACCATATATTTT; CDR3aa: CSVVQGLGGNTIYF
v_gene: TRBV11-1; j_gene: TRBJ1-2; abundance: -; d_gene: TRBD1; CDR3nt: TGTGCCAGCAGCCCCAGCTGGACAGGGAACTATGGCTACACCTTC; CDR3aa: CASSPSWTGNYGYTF
v_gene: TRBV11-3; j_gene: TRBJ2-2; abundance: -; d_gene: -; CDR3nt: TGTGCCAGCAGCCGCGGGACCGGGGAGCTGTTTTTT; CDR3aa: CASSRGTGELFF
v_gene: TRBV29-1; j_gene: TRBJ1-2; abundance: -; d_gene: -; CDR3nt: TGCGGAATTCAAGGGGGGGAAAGTGGCTACACCTTC; CDR3aa: CGIQGGESGYTF
v_gene: TRBV27; j_gene: TRBJ2-7; abundance: -; d_gene: TRBD2; CDR3nt: TGTGCCAGCAGTTTATCTGCGGGAGGCTCCTACGAGCAGTACTTC; CDR3aa: CASSLSAGGSYEQYF
v_gene: TRBV14; j_gene: TRBJ2-1; abundance: -; d_gene: TRBD2; CDR3nt: TGTGCCAGCAGCCACCGAAGACTAGCGGGTTACAATGAGCAGTTCTTC; CDR3aa: CASSHRRLAGYNEQFF
v_gene: TRBV5-6; j_gene: TRBJ1-4; abundance: few; d_gene: TRBD1; CDR3nt: TGTGCCAGCAGCCGACCGGGGACAGGGCCTGAAAAACTGTTTTTT; CDR3aa: CASSRPGTGPEKLFF
v_gene: TRBV18; j_gene: TRBJ1-2; abundance: -; d_gene: TRBD1; CDR3nt: TGTGCCAGCTTCCCGGGGACAGGACGCAACTATGGCTACACCTTC; CDR3aa: CASFPGTGRNYGYTF
v_gene: TRBV10-1; j_gene: TRBJ2-3; abundance: once; d_gene: TRBD2; CDR3nt: TGCGCCAGCAGCTTCGCCGGACTAGCGGGGGGGACAGATACGCAGTATTTT; CDR3aa: CASSFAGLAGGTDTQYF
v_gene: TRBV12-2; j_gene: TRBJ2-3; abundance: once; d_gene: -; CDR3nt: TGTGCAAGTCGCTTAGAATTCAGGGACAGTGAATATTTCACAGATACGCAGTATTTT; CDR3aa: CASRLEFRDSEYFTDTQYF
v_gene: TRBV29-1; j_gene: TRBJ1-1; abundance: -; d_gene: TRBD1; CDR3nt: TGCAGCGTGCAAAGGGACAGGAGGTCAGGGAGCACTGAAGCTTTCTTT; CDR3aa: CSVQRDRRSGSTEAFF
v_gene: TRBV7-9; j_gene: TRBJ1-1; abundance: -; d_gene: -; CDR3nt: TGTGCCAGCAGCCCTACAGCAGGGGCGGTGGAAGCTTTCTTT; CDR3aa: CASSPTAGAVEAFF
v_gene: TRBV4-1; j_gene: TRBJ2-3; abundance: -; d_gene: TRBD2; CDR3nt: TGCGCCAGCAGCCAATTTCTAGCGGGCGCTAGCACAGATACGCAGTATTTT; CDR3aa: CASSQFLAGASTDTQYF
v_gene: TRBV6-5; j_gene: TRBJ2-5; abundance: -; d_gene: -; CDR3nt: TGTGCCAGCAGTGACACAGGGACCCAGTACTTC; CDR3aa: CASSDTGTQYF
v_gene: TRBV27; j_gene: TRBJ1-1; abundance: -; d_gene: -; CDR3nt: TGTGCCAGCAGTCTCGACTGGAACACTGAAGCTTTCTTT; CDR3aa: CASSLDWNTEAFF
v_gene: TRBV15; j_gene: TRBJ1-5; abundance: -; d_gene: -; CDR3nt: TGTGCCACCAGCAGAGATGAGCAGGGGTTTCAGCCCCAGCATTTT; CDR3aa: CATSRDEQGFQPQHF
v_gene: TRBV19; j_gene: TRBJ2-5; abundance: -; d_gene: -; CDR3nt: TGTGCCAGTACCCACTCCGCAGGAATCCAAGAGACCCAGTACTTC; CDR3aa: CASTHSAGIQETQYF
v_gene: TRBV7-9; j_gene: TRBJ1-4; abundance: -; d_gene: TRBD1; CDR3nt: TGTGCCAGCAGCTACCAGGGGGCACTTAATGAAAAACTGTTTTTT; CDR3aa: CASSYQGALNEKLFF
v_gene: TRBV19; j_gene: TRBJ2-7; abundance: -; d_gene: TRBD1; CDR3nt: TGTGCCAGTAGTTCCGGGACAGAGCTCTACGAGCAGTACTTC; CDR3aa: CASSSGTELYEQYF
v_gene: TRBV11-2; j_gene: TRBJ1-2; abundance: -; d_gene: TRBD1; CDR3nt: TGTGCCAGCAGCCCCCTCCCCGGGACAGTGAATAACTATGGCTACACCTTC; CDR3aa: CASSPLPGTVNNYGYTF
v_gene: TRBV5-6; j_gene: TRBJ1-1; abundance: few; d_gene: TRBD1; CDR3nt: TGTGCCAGCAGCTCAAACAGGGGGCAGATGAACACTGAAGCTTTCTTT; CDR3aa: CASSSNRGQMNTEAFF
v_gene: TRBV5-1; j_gene: TRBJ2-6; abundance: -; d_gene: -; CDR3nt: TGCGCCAGCAGCCTAGGACACGCTGACTCTGGGGCCAACGTCCTGACTTTC; CDR3aa: CASSLGHADSGANVLTF
v_gene: TRBV7-3; j_gene: TRBJ1-2; abundance: few; d_gene: -; CDR3nt: TGTGCCAGCAGCCTAGGCGGGTATGGCTACACCTTC; CDR3aa: CASSLGGYGYTF
v_gene: TRBV19; j_gene: TRBJ2-1; abundance: -; d_gene: TRBD2; CDR3nt: TGTGCCAGTACTCAAATTGCACTAGCGGGAGGTGAGCAGTTCTTC; CDR3aa: CASTQIALAGGEQFF
v_gene: TRBV7-9; j_gene: TRBJ1-4; abundance: -; d_gene: TRBD1; CDR3nt: TGTGCCAGCACCTCAGGGCAGGGGGCCTCTAATGAAAAACTGTTTTTT; CDR3aa: CASTSGQGASNEKLFF
v_gene: TRBV7-7; j_gene: TRBJ2-7; abundance: -; d_gene: TRBD1; CDR3nt: TGTGCCAGCAGCTCGGGACAGGGAGCCTACGAGCAGTACTTC; CDR3aa: CASSSGQGAYEQYF
v_gene: TRBV19; j_gene: TRBJ1-5; abundance: -; d_gene: -; CDR3nt: TGTGCCAGTAGCGGGACATTTCAGCCCCAGCATTTT; CDR3aa: CASSGTFQPQHF
v_gene: TRBV19; j_gene: TRBJ2-2; abundance: once; d_gene: -; CDR3nt: TGTGCCAGTAGGCCCCCCGGGACACCGAACACCGGGGAGCTGTTTTTT; CDR3aa: CASRPPGTPNTGELFF
v_gene: TRBV5-4; j_gene: TRBJ2-3; abundance: -; d_gene: TRBD2; CDR3nt: TGTGCCAGCAGCGTGAGCACTAGCGGGAGGAACACAGATACGCAGTATTTT; CDR3aa: CASSVSTSGRNTDTQYF
v_gene: TRBV2; j_gene: TRBJ2-2; abundance: -; d_gene: -; CDR3nt: TGTGCCAGCAGCCCCGGCGGCGCCTCCGGGGAGCTGTTTTTT; CDR3aa: CASSPGGASGELFF
v_gene: TRBV6-6; j_gene: TRBJ1-6; abundance: few; d_gene: TRBD1; CDR3nt: TGTGCCAGCAGAACCGGGACAGGGGGTTCACCCCTCCACTTT; CDR3aa: CASRTGTGGSPLHF
v_gene: TRBV10-2; j_gene: TRBJ1-2; abundance: -; d_gene: -; CDR3nt: TGCGCCAGCAGTGAGTCTAAATACGGTTACTATGGCTACACCTTC; CDR3aa: CASSESKYGYYGYTF
v_gene: TRBV29-1; j_gene: TRBJ2-2; abundance: -; d_gene: TRBD1; CDR3nt: TGCAGCGCGGTACAGGGGGCTTACACCGGGGAGCTGTTTTTT; CDR3aa: CSAVQGAYTGELFF
v_gene: TRBV28; j_gene: TRBJ2-3; abundance: -; d_gene: -; CDR3nt: TGTGCCAGCAGTCCGAGCGGGATAGGGGGAGATACGCAGTATTTT; CDR3aa: CASSPSGIGGDTQYF
v_gene: TRBV5-1; j_gene: TRBJ2-1; abundance: -; d_gene: -; CDR3nt: TGCGCCAGCAGTACATACAATGAGCAGTTCTTC; CDR3aa: CASSTYNEQFF
v_gene: TRBV27; j_gene: TRBJ2-7; abundance: once; d_gene: -; CDR3nt: TGTGCCAGCAGTTTTACGTCCGCCGACACGGATTCCTACGAGCAGTACTTC; CDR3aa: CASSFTSADTDSYEQYF
v_gene: TRBV19; j_gene: TRBJ2-5; abundance: few; d_gene: -; CDR3nt: TGTGCCAGTAGTATGGTAGGAGGAGGGAGGGAGACCCAGTACTTC; CDR3aa: CASSMVGGGRETQYF